The 7 T cell receptor beta chains in this list originate from one sample, sequenced in a study of blood T cell repertoires in COVID-19 (dated by TCRdb to the early 2020s). The protocol used for the library was the immunoSEQ multiplex PCR assay. The source is immuneACCESS, and TCRdb retained only in-frame sequences with V and J called. Part of the clones is not carried over; for the studies checked, unresolved V genes explain less than half of this, and the remainder is unexplained. The sample table shows roughly 150,000 clones, and roughly 84% are seen once. The ten largest clones capture approximately 7.1% of the sample. Specimen: peripheral blood. Receptors were obtained from a woman aged 50 to 60 in a cohort sampled during active or convalescent COVID-19.

This clone was observed a single time. The genes are TRBV7-8 and TRBJ2-5; a possible D gene is TRBD1 (5 bases). The V end was cut by 5 bases, the J end by 2 bases, with 6 bases between. Germline CDR1 and CDR2: SGHVS and FQNEAQ. This CDR3 is 12 amino acids long. In nucleotides, the CDR3 is TGTGCCAGCAGCCGACAGCAAGAGACCCAGTACTTC. As protein: CASSRQQETQYF.

The J gene is TRBJ1-1, the V gene TRBV7-8; weak D call: TRBD1 (6 bases). This CDR3 is 13 amino acids long. V was trimmed by 3 bases and J by 3 bases, leaving 8 bases between them. Germline V lookup: CDR1 SGHVS, CDR2 FQNEAQ. CDR3 in amino acids: CASSFAGDTEAFF. CDR3 nucleotide sequence: TGTGCCAGCAGCTTTGCAGGGGACACTGAAGCTTTCTTT.

The V gene is TRBV6-5, the J gene TRBJ2-2; the D gene is possibly TRBD2 (5 bases). Germline V gene sequence: CDR1 MNHEY, CDR2 SVGAGI. Trimming took off 6 bases at V and 4 bases at J, with 12 bases between the two ends. The CDR3 contains 14 residues. The DNA for the CDR3 is TGTGCCAGCAGGGAGGCCGGGCGCACCGGGGAGCTGTTTTTT. It specifies CASREAGRTGELFF.

This clone has only a few counts. CDR3 loop: CASSVGQGSNTEAFF. The CDR3 coding sequence is TGCGCCAGCAGCGTGGGACAGGGGTCGAACACTGAAGCTTTCTTT. The rearrangement links TRBV5-1 to TRBJ1-1; TRBD1 aligns across 10 bases. Germline V gene lookup returns CDR1 SGHRS and CDR2 YFSETQ. Trimming removed 4 bases from V and 1 base from J; junction bases left unmatched: 4. CDR3 length: 15 amino acids.

The table lists this clone with a few counts. The rearrangement uses TRBV19 and TRBJ1-4; D gene unclear. Germline CDR1 LNHDA, CDR2 SQIVND (reference sequence). The CDR3 sequence is 14 residues long. Trimming took 10 bases from V and 10 from J, leaving 22 bases between them. The CDR3 is CATVPRVGARKLFF. In DNA form, the CDR3 reads TGTGCCACCGTCCCCCGGGTTGGTGCGAGAAAACTGTTTTTT. Looking up the rest from reference TRBV19 and TRBJ1-4 gives the full variable domain: DGGITQSPKYLFRKEGQNVTLSCEQNLNHDAMYWYRQDPGQGLRLIYYSQIVNDFQKGDIAEGYSVSREKKESFPLTVTSAQKNPTAFYLCATVPRVGARKLFFGSGTQLSVL.

This chain uses TRBV5-1 with TRBJ1-2, with 8 bases fitting TRBD1. The germline V gene encodes CDR1 SGHRS and CDR2 YFSETQ. CDR3 length equals 15 residues. V shed 3 bases, J shed 0 bases, and the junction held 4 bases outside the gene matches. In nucleotides, the CDR3 is TGCGCCAGCAGCTGGACAGGGACATCTAACTATGGCTACACCTTC. It yields the protein CASSWTGTSNYGYTF.

J is TRBJ1-1 and V is TRBV5-6; the D is unclear. There are 11 residues in the CDR3. V lost 4 bases, J lost 3 bases, and 4 bases lay in between. In germline, CDR1 is SGHDT, CDR2 YYEEEE. CDR3 loop: CASSRDTEAFF. The CDR3 coding sequence is TGTGCCAGCAGCCGGGACACTGAAGCTTTCTTT.